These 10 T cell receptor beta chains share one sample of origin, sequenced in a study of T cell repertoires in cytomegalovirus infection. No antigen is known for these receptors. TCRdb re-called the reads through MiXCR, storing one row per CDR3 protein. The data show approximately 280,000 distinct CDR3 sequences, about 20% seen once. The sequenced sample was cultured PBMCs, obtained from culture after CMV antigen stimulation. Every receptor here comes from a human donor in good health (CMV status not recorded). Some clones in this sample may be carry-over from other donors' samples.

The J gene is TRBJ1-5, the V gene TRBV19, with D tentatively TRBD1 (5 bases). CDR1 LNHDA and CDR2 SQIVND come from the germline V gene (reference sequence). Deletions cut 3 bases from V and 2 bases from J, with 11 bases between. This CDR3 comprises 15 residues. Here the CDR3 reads CASSIQGWGNQPQHF. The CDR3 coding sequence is TGTGCCAGTAGTATCCAGGGATGGGGCAATCAGCCCCAGCATTTT.

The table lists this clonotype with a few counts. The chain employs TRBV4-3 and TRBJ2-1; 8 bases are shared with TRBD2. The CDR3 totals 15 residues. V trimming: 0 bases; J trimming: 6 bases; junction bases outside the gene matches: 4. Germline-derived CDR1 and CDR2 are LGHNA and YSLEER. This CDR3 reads CASSQEWLAGNEQFF. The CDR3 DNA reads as TGCGCCAGCAGCCAAGAATGGCTAGCGGGCAATGAGCAGTTCTTC.

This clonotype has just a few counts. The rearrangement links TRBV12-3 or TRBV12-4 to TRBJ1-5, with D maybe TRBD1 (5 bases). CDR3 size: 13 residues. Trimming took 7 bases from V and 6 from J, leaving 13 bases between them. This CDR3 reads CASTFLGVQPQHF. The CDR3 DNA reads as TGTGCCAGCACCTTCTTGGGGGTTCAGCCCCAGCATTTT.

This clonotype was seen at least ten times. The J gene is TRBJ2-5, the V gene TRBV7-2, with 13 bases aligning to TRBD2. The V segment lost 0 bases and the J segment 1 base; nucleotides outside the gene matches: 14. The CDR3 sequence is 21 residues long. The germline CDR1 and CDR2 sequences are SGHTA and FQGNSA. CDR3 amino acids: CASSLALGGWGTSGTQETQYF. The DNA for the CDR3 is TGTGCCAGCAGCTTAGCGCTGGGGGGCTGGGGGACTAGCGGGACCCAAGAGACCCAGTACTTC.

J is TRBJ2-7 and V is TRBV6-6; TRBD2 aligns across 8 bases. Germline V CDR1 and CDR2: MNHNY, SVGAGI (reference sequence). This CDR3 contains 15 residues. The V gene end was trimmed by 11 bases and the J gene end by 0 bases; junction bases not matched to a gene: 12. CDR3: CAGGGRHPSSYEQYF. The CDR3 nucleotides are TGTGCCGGGGGCGGGAGGCACCCGAGCTCCTACGAGCAGTACTTC.

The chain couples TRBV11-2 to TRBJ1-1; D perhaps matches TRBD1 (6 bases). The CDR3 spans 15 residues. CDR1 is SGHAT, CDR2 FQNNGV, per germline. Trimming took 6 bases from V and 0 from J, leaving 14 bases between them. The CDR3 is CASSSRGGMNTEAFF. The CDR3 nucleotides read TGTGCCAGCAGTTCCAGGGGCGGTATGAACACTGAAGCTTTCTTT.

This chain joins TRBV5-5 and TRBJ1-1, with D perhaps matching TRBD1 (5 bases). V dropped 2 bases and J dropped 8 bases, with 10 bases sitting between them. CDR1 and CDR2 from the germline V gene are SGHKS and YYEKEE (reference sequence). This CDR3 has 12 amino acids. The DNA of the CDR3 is TGTGCCAGCAGCTTTATGGGGGGAGAAGCTTTCTTT. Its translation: CASSFMGGEAFF.

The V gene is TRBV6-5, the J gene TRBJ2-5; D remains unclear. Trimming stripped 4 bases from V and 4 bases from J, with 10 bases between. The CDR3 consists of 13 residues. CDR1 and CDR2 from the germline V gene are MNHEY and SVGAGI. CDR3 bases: TGTGCCAGCAGTTTACAGTACCGAGAGACCCAGTACTTC. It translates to CASSLQYRETQYF.

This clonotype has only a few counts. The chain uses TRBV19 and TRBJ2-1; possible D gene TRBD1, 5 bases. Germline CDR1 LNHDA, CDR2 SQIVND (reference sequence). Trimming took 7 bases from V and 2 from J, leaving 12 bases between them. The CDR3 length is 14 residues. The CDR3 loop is CASTTGRAYNEQFF. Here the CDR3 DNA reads TGTGCCAGTACCACAGGTAGGGCCTACAATGAGCAGTTCTTC. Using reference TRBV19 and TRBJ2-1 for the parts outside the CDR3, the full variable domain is DGGITQSPKYLFRKEGQNVTLSCEQNLNHDAMYWYRQDPGQGLRLIYYSQIVNDFQKGDIAEGYSVSREKKESFPLTVTSAQKNPTAFYLCASTTGRAYNEQFFGPGTRLTVL.

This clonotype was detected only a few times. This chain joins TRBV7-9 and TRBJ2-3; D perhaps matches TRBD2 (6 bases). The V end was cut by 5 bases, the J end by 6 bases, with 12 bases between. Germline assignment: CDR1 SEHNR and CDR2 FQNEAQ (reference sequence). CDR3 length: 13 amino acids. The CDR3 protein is CASSAGTSDTQYF. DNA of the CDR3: TGTGCCAGCAGCGCTGGGACTTCGGATACGCAGTATTTT. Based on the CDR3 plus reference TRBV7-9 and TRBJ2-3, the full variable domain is DTGVSQNPRHKITKRGQNVTFRCDPISEHNRLYWYRQTLGQGPEFLTYFQNEAQLEKSRLLSDRFSAERPKGSFSTLEIQRTEQGDSAMYLCASSAGTSDTQYFGPGTRLTVL.